This passage covers 29 T cell receptor beta chains from one sample sequenced in a study of early T cells in non-severe SARS-CoV-2 infection. TCRdb re-called the 5' RACE reads with MiXCR, one entry per CDR3 protein. The data contain 90,000 to 130,000 distinct CDR3 sequences, around 13% of them singletons. Material: whole blood, obtained at baseline. All receptors come from an adult who was a healthcare worker with PCR-confirmed SARS-CoV-2 infection or an uninfected control (not recorded which).

This clonotype was recorded many times. This chain connects TRBV7-6 to TRBJ2-6, with 7 nucleotides matching TRBD1. This CDR3 spans 19 amino acids. Germline CDR1 is SGHVS and CDR2 is FNYEAQ. The junction had 8 bases not matched to a gene; V was cut back by 0 bases and J by 0 bases. CDR3 nucleotides: TGTGCCAGCAGCTTAGCGAAGGACAGGATCCACTCTGGGGCCAACGTCCTGACTTTC. It is translated as CASSLAKDRIHSGANVLTF.

This clonotype has only a few counts. J is TRBJ2-2 and V is TRBV18; D remains ambiguous. Germline CDR1 reads KGHSH; CDR2 reads LQKENI. V lost 2 bases to trimming and J lost 3 bases, with 7 bases between them. The CDR3 covers 14 residues. CDR3 in DNA: TGTGCCAGCTCACCAACGGTGGACACCGGGGAGCTGTTTTTT. Protein: CASSPTVDTGELFF.

This clonotype came up a few times. The gene calls are TRBV5-1 and TRBJ1-1; a possible D gene is TRBD1 (5 bases). In germline, CDR1 is SGHRS, CDR2 YFSETQ. The CDR3 runs 15 residues. The V end was cut by 3 bases, the J end by 0 bases, with 12 bases between. The CDR3 sequence: CASSSRGFMNTEAFF. DNA of the CDR3: TGCGCCAGCAGCTCAAGGGGCTTTATGAACACTGAAGCTTTCTTT.

This clonotype has at least ten counts. The chain couples TRBV7-9 to TRBJ2-1, with a possible D match to TRBD1 (5 bases). Trimming took off 1 base at V and 12 bases at J, with 10 bases between the two ends. Germline lookup yields CDR1 SEHNR and CDR2 FQNEAQ (reference sequence). The CDR3 is made up of 12 amino acids. In nucleotides, the CDR3 is TGTGCCAGCAGCTTAGACGTCAGGGTGCAGTTCTTC. Translation: CASSLDVRVQFF.

This clonotype came up a few times. V usage is TRBV5-8 and J usage is TRBJ1-1; D is perhaps TRBD1 (6 bases). The CDR3 is 15 residues long. The ends were cut back, 0 bases at V and 1 base at J, with 10 bases in the middle. Germline V gene data show CDR1 as SGHTS and CDR2 as YDEGEE. DNA for the CDR3: TGTGCCAGCAGCTTGGCGTGGGGGCGGAACACTGAAGCTTTCTTT. It specifies CASSLAWGRNTEAFF.

This sequence joins TRBV7-9 and TRBJ2-4, with a weak D call TRBD1 (6 bases). Germline CDR1 and CDR2: SEHNR and FQNEAQ (reference sequence). Trimming pared 5 bases from V and 1 base from J, leaving 12 bases between. The CDR3 is 15 residues long. Here the CDR3 DNA reads TGTGCCAGCAGCCCAGGAGACAGGGCCAAAAACATTCAGTACTTC. This sequence encodes CASSPGDRAKNIQYF.

V is TRBV5-1 and J is TRBJ2-1; D might be TRBD1 (6 bases). CDR1 SGHRS and CDR2 YFSETQ come from the germline V gene. The CDR3 contains 15 residues. Deletions cut 2 bases from V and 5 bases from J, with 14 bases between. CDR3 region: CASSLAPQGNNEQFF. The CDR3 nucleotides read TGCGCCAGCAGCTTAGCGCCTCAGGGGAACAATGAGCAGTTCTTC.

This clonotype has only a few counts. The gene calls are TRBV7-9 and TRBJ1-2; D call uncertain. The germline V gene encodes CDR1 SEHNR and CDR2 FQNEAQ (reference sequence). The CDR3 spans 13 residues. With 1 base removed from V and 5 bases from J, the gap between germline ends came to 8 bases. This CDR3 reads CASSLGAGYGYTF. CDR3 nucleotides: TGTGCCAGCAGCTTAGGGGCGGGATATGGCTACACCTTC.

This clonotype was seen many times. This sequence joins TRBV7-9 and TRBJ2-5; 7 nucleotides agree with TRBD1. This CDR3 spans 14 amino acids. Germline assignment: CDR1 SEHNR and CDR2 FQNEAQ (reference sequence). Unmatched junction bases numbered 1, after V lost 0 bases and J lost 3 bases. The CDR3 bases are TGTGCCAGCAGCTTAGCGCAGGGGGAAGAGACCCAGTACTTC. Encoded protein: CASSLAQGEETQYF.

This clonotype came up a few times. The rearrangement joins TRBV7-9 to TRBJ2-3; D is perhaps TRBD1 (6 bases). The V gene's germline CDR1 is SEHNR and CDR2 FQNEAQ (reference sequence). The CDR3 consists of 14 residues. Trimming pared 5 bases from V and 2 bases from J, leaving 11 bases between. The CDR3 protein is CASSPGTHTDTQYF. DNA for the CDR3: TGTGCCAGCAGCCCCGGGACACACACAGATACGCAGTATTTT. Based on the CDR3 plus reference TRBV7-9 and TRBJ2-3, the full variable domain is DTGVSQNPRHKITKRGQNVTFRCDPISEHNRLYWYRQTLGQGPEFLTYFQNEAQLEKSRLLSDRFSAERPKGSFSTLEIQRTEQGDSAMYLCASSPGTHTDTQYFGPGTRLTVL.

The chain uses TRBV5-1 and TRBJ1-1, with 7 bases that match TRBD1. V was pared by 4 bases and J by 0 bases, with 15 bases of the junction left unmatched. From germline, CDR1 is SGHRS and CDR2 YFSETQ. The CDR3 is made up of 18 amino acids. In DNA form, the CDR3 reads TGCGCCAGCAGCCCTAACCCGGGACAGCCTTACATGAACACTGAAGCTTTCTTT. It yields the protein CASSPNPGQPYMNTEAFF.

A few counts support this clonotype. CDR3 nucleotide sequence: TGTGCCAGCAGCCCTGGGACAGGGCTTTATAGCAATCAGCCCCAGCATTTT. Protein sequence: CASSPGTGLYSNQPQHF. The chain is built from TRBV7-9 and TRBJ1-5, with TRBD1 matching over 9 bases. Germline values: CDR1 SEHNR, CDR2 FQNEAQ (reference sequence). CDR3 length: 17 amino acids. Losses at the gene ends were 5 bases for V and 0 bases for J; bases not matched to a gene: 8.

The V and J genes are TRBV2 and TRBJ1-2, with 9 positions matching TRBD1. Germline CDR1 is SNHLY and CDR2 is FYNNEI. The CDR3 extends over 13 amino acids. The J segment lost 6 bases and the V segment lost 5 bases, leaving 4 bases of the junction unmatched. The CDR3 here is CASSLTGGNGYTF. The CDR3 nucleotides read TGTGCCAGCAGTTTGACAGGGGGGAATGGCTACACCTTC. Full variable domain (rest looked up from reference TRBV2 and TRBJ1-2): EPEVTQTPSHQVTQMGQEVILRCVPISNHLYFYWYRQILGQKVEFLVSFYNNEISEKSEIFDDQFSVERPDGSNFTLKIRSTKLEDSAMYFCASSLTGGNGYTFGSGTRLTVV.

The chain carries TRBV30 and TRBJ1-1; tentatively, D is TRBD1 (5 bases). Germline CDR1 and CDR2: GTSNPN and SVGIG (reference sequence). The CDR3 consists of 13 residues. The V and J ends lost 5 bases and 4 bases respectively, with 14 bases between them. The CDR3 nucleotides are TGTGCCTGGCCGGGCCCTGGGGGCACTGAAGCTTTCTTT. Translating it yields CAWPGPGGTEAFF.

This clonotype was seen a handful of times. This rearrangement joins TRBV12-3 or TRBV12-4 to TRBJ2-1; D ambiguous. This CDR3 is built from 13 residues. Trimming removed 1 base at V and 5 bases at J, with 6 bases between. In DNA form, the CDR3 reads TGTGCCAGCAGTTTAGTACAGAACAATGAGCAGTTCTTC. This translates into CASSLVQNNEQFF.

The DNA for the CDR3 is TGCGCCAGCAGCCAAGAAGGAGTCAGTAATAGCAATCAGCCCCAGCATTTT. Its translation is CASSQEGVSNSNQPQHF. This chain uses TRBV4-1 with TRBJ1-5, with D uncertain. The CDR3 contains 17 residues. The V and J ends lost 0 bases and 0 bases respectively, with 12 bases between them. Germline assignment: CDR1 MGHRA and CDR2 YSYEKL.

The chain couples TRBV28 to TRBJ1-2, with 9 bases identical to TRBD1. Germline V gene lookup returns CDR1 MDHEN and CDR2 SYDVKM. The CDR3 length is 16 residues. Losses at the gene ends were 10 bases for V and 0 bases for J; bases not matched to a gene: 12. CDR3 DNA sequence: TGTGCCACCCGTCCCGGGACAGGGCTAGCTAACTATGGCTACACCTTC. Its translation: CATRPGTGLANYGYTF.

This clonotype was detected only a few times. This rearrangement joins TRBV7-9 to TRBJ1-1; weak D call: TRBD1 (6 bases). Germline V gene sequence: CDR1 SEHNR, CDR2 FQNEAQ (reference sequence). Trimming shortened V by 5 bases and J by 2 bases, and 12 bases separated the two germline ends. CDR3 length: 14 amino acids. CDR3 protein: CASSRHGTNTEAFF. CDR3 sequence (DNA): TGTGCCAGCAGCCGGCACGGGACAAACACTGAAGCTTTCTTT.

This clonotype was counted between two and nine times. This CDR3 reads CASSRTEAIYGYTF. In DNA, the CDR3 is TGTGCCAGCAGCCGGACGGAAGCAATCTATGGCTACACCTTC. V is TRBV3-1 and J is TRBJ1-2; D gene ambiguous. This CDR3 is built from 14 residues. The germline CDR1 and CDR2 sequences are LGHDT and YNNKEL (reference sequence). Trimming took 4 bases from V and 4 from J, leaving 13 bases between them.

This clonotype was counted a few times. The V call is TRBV29-1, the J call TRBJ1-1; D is possibly TRBD1 (5 bases). This CDR3 contains 13 residues. Germline CDR1 reads SQVTM; CDR2 reads ANQGSEA. Trimming took off 4 bases at V and 4 bases at J, with 13 bases between the two ends. The CDR3 here is CSVGAAGGTEAFF. In DNA, the CDR3 is TGCAGCGTTGGAGCAGCTGGGGGCACTGAAGCTTTCTTT.

This clonotype was detected only a few times. The chain joins TRBV6-6 to TRBJ2-6; D gene ambiguous. With 0 bases removed from V and 4 bases from J, the gap between germline ends came to 4 bases. CDR3 size: 14 residues. Germline V lookup: CDR1 MNHNY, CDR2 SVGAGI (reference sequence). The CDR3 coding sequence is TGTGCCAGCAGTTACTCCGTCGGGGCCAACGTCCTGACTTTC. Its translation: CASSYSVGANVLTF.

This clonotype has more than one count but fewer than ten. The chain couples TRBV20-1 to TRBJ2-1; 9 positions agree with TRBD2. Germline V gene data show CDR1 as DFQATT and CDR2 as SNEGSKA (reference sequence). This CDR3 has 16 residues. With V trimmed by 3 bases and J by 7 bases, 13 bases remained unmatched. The CDR3 DNA reads as TGCAGTGCTAGTAACGACGCGGGAGGGCCGGGGAATGAGCAGTTCTTC. Translated, it gives CSASNDAGGPGNEQFF.

This clonotype came up many times. V usage is TRBV5-6 and J usage is TRBJ2-1; the D is unclear. The V and J ends lost 4 bases and 7 bases respectively, with 12 bases between them. The CDR3 extends over 13 amino acids. Germline-derived CDR1 and CDR2 are SGHDT and YYEEEE. The CDR3 loop reads CASSHIIRNEQFF. The CDR3 DNA is TGTGCCAGCAGCCACATCATTAGAAATGAGCAGTTCTTC.

This chain's CDR3 is CASSLDYREQFF. The CDR3 DNA is TGTGCCAGCAGCTTGGACTACCGAGAGCAGTTCTTC. This rearrangement joins TRBV7-9 to TRBJ2-1, with a possible D match to TRBD2 (6 bases). Trimming cost V 3 bases and J 10 bases, with 10 bases left between them. Germline V gene lookup returns CDR1 SEHNR and CDR2 FQNEAQ (reference sequence). The CDR3 totals 12 residues.

This clonotype turned up a few times. The chain recombines TRBV12-3 or TRBV12-4 with TRBJ1-1; D remains unclear. The V end lost 8 bases, the J end lost 4 bases, and 11 bases lay between the germline ends. The CDR3 spans 12 residues. This chain's CDR3 is CASLEQLTEAFF. The CDR3, as DNA: TGTGCCAGCTTGGAACAGCTCACTGAAGCTTTCTTT.

This clonotype has a count of ten or more. The chain employs TRBV29-1 and TRBJ1-2, with no clear D. The CDR3 sequence is 13 residues long. V was cut by 6 bases and J by 4 bases, with 15 bases left in between. CDR1 and CDR2 (germline): SQVTM, ANQGSEA. Here the CDR3 DNA reads TGCAGCGTGCAACGGGAACCGGGCTATGGCTACACCTTC. Translation gives CSVQREPGYGYTF.

This clonotype showed up just a few times. The genes are TRBV5-1 and TRBJ1-1; 8 nucleotides match TRBD1. CDR3 length: 15 residues. The germline CDR1 and CDR2 sequences are SGHRS and YFSETQ. Germline trimming cut 0 bases from V and 1 base from J; bases unmatched to any gene: 2. CDR3 in amino acids: CASSLAGQANTEAFF. In DNA form, the CDR3 reads TGCGCCAGCAGCTTGGCGGGACAGGCGAACACTGAAGCTTTCTTT.

This clonotype was counted at least ten times. The gene calls are TRBV7-2 and TRBJ2-1, with 9 bases fitting TRBD1. J gave up 5 bases and V 0 bases, and 2 bases lay outside the gene matches. This CDR3 is 15 amino acids long. CDR1 and CDR2 from the germline V gene are SGHTA and FQGNSA. CDR3 sequence: CASSLAGTGHNEQFF. The CDR3 nucleotides read TGTGCCAGCAGCTTAGCGGGGACAGGGCACAATGAGCAGTTCTTC.

This clonotype has more than one count but fewer than ten. The chain has TRBV7-9 and TRBJ2-3; 11 bases are a match to TRBD2. CDR3 length equals 16 residues. CDR1 is SEHNR, CDR2 FQNEAQ, per germline (reference sequence). Losses at the gene ends were 5 bases for V and 0 bases for J; bases not matched to a gene: 4. The DNA for the CDR3 is TGTGCCAGCAGCCTTAGACTAGCGGGAAGCACAGATACGCAGTATTTT. This encodes CASSLRLAGSTDTQYF.